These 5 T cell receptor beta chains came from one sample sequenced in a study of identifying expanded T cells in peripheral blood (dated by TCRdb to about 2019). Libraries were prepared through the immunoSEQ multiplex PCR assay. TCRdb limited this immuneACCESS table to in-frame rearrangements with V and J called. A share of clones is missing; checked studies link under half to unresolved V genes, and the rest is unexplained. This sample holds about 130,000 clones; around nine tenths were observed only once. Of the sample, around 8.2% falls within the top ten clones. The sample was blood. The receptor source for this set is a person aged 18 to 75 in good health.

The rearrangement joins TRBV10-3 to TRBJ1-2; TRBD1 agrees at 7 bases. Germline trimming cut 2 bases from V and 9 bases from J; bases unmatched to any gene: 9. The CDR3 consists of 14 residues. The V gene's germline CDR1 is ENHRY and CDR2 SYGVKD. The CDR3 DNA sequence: TGTGCCATCAGTGAGCCACGACAGGGAGATAGCTACACCTTC. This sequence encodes CAISEPRQGDSYTF.

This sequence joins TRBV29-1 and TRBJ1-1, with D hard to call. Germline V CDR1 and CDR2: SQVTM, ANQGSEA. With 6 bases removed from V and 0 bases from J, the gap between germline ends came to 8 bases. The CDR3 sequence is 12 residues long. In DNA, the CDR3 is TGCAGCGTAGCACAGTTGAACACTGAAGCTTTCTTT. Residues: CSVAQLNTEAFF.

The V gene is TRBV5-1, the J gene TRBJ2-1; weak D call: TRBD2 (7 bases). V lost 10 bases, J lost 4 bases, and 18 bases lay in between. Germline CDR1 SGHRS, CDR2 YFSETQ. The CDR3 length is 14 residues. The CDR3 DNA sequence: TGCGCCCGAGGGGAGGGGGAGGGATACAATGAGCAGTTCTTC. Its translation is CARGEGEGYNEQFF.

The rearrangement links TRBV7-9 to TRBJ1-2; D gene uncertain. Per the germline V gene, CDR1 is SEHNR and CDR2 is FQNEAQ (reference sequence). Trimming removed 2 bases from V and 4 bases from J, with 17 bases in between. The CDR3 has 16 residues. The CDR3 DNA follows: TGTGCCAGCAGCTTAATGGCTGGAAAGAGTAGCTATGGCTACACCTTC. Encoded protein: CASSLMAGKSSYGYTF.

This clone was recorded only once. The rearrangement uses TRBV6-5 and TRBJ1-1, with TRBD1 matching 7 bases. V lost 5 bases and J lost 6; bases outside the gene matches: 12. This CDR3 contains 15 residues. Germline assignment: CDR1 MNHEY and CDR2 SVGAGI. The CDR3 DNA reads TGTGCCAGCAGTCCACTCGACAGGGAAGTTCCTGAAGCTTTCTTT. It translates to CASSPLDREVPEAFF.